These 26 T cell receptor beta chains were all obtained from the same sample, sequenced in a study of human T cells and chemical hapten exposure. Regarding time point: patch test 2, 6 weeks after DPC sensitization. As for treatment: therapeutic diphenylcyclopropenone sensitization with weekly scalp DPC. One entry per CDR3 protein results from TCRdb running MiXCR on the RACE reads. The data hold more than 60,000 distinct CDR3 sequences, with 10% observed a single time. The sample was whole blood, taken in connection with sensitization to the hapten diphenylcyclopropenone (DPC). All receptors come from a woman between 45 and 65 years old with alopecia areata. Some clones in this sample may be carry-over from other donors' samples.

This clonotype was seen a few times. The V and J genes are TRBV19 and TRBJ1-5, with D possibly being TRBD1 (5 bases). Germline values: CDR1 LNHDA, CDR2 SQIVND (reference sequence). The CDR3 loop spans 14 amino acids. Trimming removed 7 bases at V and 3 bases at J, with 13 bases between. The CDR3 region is CASNSRGDNQPQHF. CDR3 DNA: TGTGCCAGTAACTCCCGAGGGGACAATCAGCCCCAGCATTTT.

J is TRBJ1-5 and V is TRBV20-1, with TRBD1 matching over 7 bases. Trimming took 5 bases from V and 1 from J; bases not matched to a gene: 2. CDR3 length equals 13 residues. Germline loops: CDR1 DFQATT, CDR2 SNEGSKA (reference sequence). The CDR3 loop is CSAYRGSNQPQHF. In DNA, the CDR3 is TGCAGTGCTTACAGGGGAAGCAATCAGCCCCAGCATTTT.

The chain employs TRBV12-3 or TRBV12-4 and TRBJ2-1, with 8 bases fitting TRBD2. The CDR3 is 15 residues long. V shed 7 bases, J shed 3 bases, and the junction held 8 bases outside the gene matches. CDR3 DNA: TGTGCCAGCAATGCAGGACTAGCATTCTACAATGAGCAGTTCTTC. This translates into CASNAGLAFYNEQFF.

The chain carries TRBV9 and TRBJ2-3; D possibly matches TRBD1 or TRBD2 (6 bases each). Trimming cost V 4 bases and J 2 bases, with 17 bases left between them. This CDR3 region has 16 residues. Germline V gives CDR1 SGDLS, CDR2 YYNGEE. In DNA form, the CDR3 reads TGTGCCAGCAGCCACGTAGAGGGGGGTATCACAGATACGCAGTATTTT. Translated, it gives CASSHVEGGITDTQYF.

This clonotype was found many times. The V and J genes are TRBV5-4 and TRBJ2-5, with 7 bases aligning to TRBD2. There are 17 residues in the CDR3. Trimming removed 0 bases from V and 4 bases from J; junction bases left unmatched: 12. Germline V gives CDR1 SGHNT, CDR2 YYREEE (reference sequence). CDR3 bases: TGTGCCAGCAGCTTGGGGGCTAGCGGCCCCAGGAGAGAGACCCAGTACTTC. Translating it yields CASSLGASGPRRETQYF.

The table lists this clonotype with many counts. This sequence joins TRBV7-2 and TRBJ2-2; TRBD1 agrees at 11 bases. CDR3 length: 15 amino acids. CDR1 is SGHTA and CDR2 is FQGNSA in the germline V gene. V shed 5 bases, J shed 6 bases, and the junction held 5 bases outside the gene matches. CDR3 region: CASSLGGQGAGELFF. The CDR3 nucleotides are TGTGCCAGCAGCCTAGGGGGACAGGGGGCCGGGGAGCTGTTTTTT.

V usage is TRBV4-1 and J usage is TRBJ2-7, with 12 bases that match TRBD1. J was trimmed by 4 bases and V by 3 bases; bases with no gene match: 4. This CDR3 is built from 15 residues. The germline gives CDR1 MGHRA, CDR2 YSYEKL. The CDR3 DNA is TGCGCCAGCAGCCACAGGGACAGGGGGCAATACGAGCAGTACTTC. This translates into CASSHRDRGQYEQYF.

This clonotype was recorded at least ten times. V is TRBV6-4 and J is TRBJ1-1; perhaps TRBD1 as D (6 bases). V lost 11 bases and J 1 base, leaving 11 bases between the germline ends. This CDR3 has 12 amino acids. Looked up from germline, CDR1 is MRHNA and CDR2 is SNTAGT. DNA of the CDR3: TGTGCCGGAACAGGGTCGAACACTGAAGCTTTCTTT. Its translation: CAGTGSNTEAFF.

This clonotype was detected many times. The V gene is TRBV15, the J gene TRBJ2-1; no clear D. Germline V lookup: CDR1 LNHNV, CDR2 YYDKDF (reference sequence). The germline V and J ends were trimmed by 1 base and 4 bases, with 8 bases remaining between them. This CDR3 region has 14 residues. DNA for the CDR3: TGTGCCACCAGCAGAGCCACGTTTTACAATGAGCAGTTCTTC. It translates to CATSRATFYNEQFF. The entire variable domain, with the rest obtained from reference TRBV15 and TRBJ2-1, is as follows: DAMVIQNPRYQVTQFGKPVTLSCSQTLNHNVMYWYQQKSSQAPKLLFHYYDKDFNNEADTPDNFQSRRPNTSFCFLDIRSPGLGDTAMYLCATSRATFYNEQFFGPGTRLTVL.

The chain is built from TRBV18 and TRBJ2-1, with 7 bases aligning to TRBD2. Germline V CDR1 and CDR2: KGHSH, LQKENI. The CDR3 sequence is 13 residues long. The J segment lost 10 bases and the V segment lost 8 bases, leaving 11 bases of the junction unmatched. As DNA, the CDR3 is TGTGCCAGCGCTGGACGCCGGGACTACGAGCAGTTCTTC. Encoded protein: CASAGRRDYEQFF.

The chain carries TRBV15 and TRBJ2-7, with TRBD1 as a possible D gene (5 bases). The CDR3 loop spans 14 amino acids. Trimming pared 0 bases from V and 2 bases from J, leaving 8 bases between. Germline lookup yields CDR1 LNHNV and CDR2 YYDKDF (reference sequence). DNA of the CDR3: TGTGCCACCAGCAGAGATAGCAGGGCCTACGAGCAGTACTTC. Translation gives CATSRDSRAYEQYF.

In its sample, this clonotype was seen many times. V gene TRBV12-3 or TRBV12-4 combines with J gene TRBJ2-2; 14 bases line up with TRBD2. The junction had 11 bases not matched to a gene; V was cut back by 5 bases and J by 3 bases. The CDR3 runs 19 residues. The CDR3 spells CASSPLGTSGRKDTGELFF. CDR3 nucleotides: TGTGCCAGCAGTCCATTAGGGACTAGCGGGAGAAAGGACACCGGGGAGCTGTTTTTT.

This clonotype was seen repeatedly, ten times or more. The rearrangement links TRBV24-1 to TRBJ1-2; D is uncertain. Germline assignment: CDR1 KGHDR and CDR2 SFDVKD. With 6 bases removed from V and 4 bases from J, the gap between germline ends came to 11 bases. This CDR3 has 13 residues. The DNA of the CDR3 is TGTGCCACCAGTCTCGCCGGGTCCTATGGCTACACCTTC. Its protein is CATSLAGSYGYTF.

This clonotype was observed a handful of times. The CDR3 DNA sequence: TGCAGCGTTGGAGAGCATCCCGGCTCCTACAATGAGCAGTTCTTC. Protein product: CSVGEHPGSYNEQFF. The genes are TRBV29-1 and TRBJ2-1, with unresolved D. Germline CDR1 reads SQVTM; CDR2 reads ANQGSEA. V shed 4 bases and J shed 0 bases, with 13 bases lying between them. The CDR3 consists of 15 residues.

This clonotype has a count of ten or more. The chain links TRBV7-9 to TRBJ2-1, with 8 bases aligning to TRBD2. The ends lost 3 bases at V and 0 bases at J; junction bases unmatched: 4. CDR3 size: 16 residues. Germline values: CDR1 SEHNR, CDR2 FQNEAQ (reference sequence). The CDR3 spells CASSLFSGNSYNEQFF. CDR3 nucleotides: TGTGCCAGCAGCTTGTTTAGCGGGAACTCCTACAATGAGCAGTTCTTC. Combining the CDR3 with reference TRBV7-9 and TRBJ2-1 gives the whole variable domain DTGVSQNPRHKITKRGQNVTFRCDPISEHNRLYWYRQTLGQGPEFLTYFQNEAQLEKSRLLSDRFSAERPKGSFSTLEIQRTEQGDSAMYLCASSLFSGNSYNEQFFGPGTRLTVL.

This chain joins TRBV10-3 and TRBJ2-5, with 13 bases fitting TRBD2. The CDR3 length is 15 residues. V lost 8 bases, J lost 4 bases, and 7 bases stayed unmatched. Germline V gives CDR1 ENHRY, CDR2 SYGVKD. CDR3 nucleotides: TGTGCCATCCGACCGGGACTAGCGGGACCAGAGACCCAGTACTTC. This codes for CAIRPGLAGPETQYF.

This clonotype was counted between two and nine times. The CDR3 here is CASTPIADSPLHF. CDR3 bases: TGTGCCAGCACCCCAATCGCAGATTCACCCCTCCACTTT. This rearrangement joins TRBV7-2 to TRBJ1-6; no definite D call. There are 13 residues in the CDR3. With 7 bases removed from V and 8 bases from J, the gap between germline ends came to 12 bases. CDR1 SGHTA and CDR2 FQGNSA come from the germline V gene.

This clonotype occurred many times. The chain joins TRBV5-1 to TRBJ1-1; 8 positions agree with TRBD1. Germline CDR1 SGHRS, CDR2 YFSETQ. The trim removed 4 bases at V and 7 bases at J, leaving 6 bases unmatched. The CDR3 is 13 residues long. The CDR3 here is CASSTQGAGEAFF. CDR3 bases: TGCGCCAGCAGCACCCAGGGGGCAGGTGAAGCTTTCTTT.

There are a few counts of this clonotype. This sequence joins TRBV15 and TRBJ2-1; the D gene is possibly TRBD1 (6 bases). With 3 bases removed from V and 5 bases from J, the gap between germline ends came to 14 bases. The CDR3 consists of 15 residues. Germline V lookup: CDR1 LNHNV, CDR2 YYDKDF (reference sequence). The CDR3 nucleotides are TGTGCCACCAGCAGGATGGCAGGGGTTCACAATGAGCAGTTCTTC. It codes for CATSRMAGVHNEQFF.

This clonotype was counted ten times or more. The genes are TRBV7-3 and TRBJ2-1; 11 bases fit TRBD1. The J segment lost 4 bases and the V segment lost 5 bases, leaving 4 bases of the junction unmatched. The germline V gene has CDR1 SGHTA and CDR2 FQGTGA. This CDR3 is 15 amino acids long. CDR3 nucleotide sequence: TGTGCCAGCAGCACGGACAGGGGGCTTTACAATGAGCAGTTCTTC. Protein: CASSTDRGLYNEQFF.

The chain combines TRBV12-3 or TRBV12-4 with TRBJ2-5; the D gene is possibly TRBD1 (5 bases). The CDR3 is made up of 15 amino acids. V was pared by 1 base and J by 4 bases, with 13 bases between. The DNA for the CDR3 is TGTGCCAGCAGTTTAGTTAGGGGATTCGGAGAGACCCAGTACTTC. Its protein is CASSLVRGFGETQYF.

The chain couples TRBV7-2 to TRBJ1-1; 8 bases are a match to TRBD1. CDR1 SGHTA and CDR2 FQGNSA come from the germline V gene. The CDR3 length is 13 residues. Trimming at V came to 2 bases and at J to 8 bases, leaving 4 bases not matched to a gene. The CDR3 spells CASSLTPGGEAFF. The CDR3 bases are TGTGCCAGCAGCTTAACGCCAGGGGGCGAAGCTTTCTTT.

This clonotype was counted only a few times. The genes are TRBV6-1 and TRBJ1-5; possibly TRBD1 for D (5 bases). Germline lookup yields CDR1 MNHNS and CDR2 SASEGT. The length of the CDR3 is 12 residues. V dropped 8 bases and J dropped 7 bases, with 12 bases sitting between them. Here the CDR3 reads CASQGLGQPQHF. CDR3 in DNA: TGTGCCAGCCAGGGCTTGGGCCAGCCCCAGCATTTT.

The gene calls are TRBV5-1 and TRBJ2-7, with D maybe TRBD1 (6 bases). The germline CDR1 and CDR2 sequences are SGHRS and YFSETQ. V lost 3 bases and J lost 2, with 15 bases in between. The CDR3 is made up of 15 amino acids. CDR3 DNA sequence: TGCGCCAGCAGCTCTGGGACACCGCCCGCCTACGAGCAGTACTTC. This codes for CASSSGTPPAYEQYF.

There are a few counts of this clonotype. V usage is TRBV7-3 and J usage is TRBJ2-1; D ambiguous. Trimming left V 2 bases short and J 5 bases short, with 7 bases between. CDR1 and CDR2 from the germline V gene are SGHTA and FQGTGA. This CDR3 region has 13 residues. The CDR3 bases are TGTGCCAGCAGCTTAGCCGGAAACAATGAGCAGTTCTTC. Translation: CASSLAGNNEQFF.

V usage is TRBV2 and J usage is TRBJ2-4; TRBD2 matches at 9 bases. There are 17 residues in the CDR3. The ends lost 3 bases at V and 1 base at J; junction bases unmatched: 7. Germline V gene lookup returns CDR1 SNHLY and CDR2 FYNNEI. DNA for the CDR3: TGTGCCAGCAGTGATGCCCAGCGGGAGGTCGCCAAAAACATTCAGTACTTC. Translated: CASSDAQREVAKNIQYF.